Shown below are 18 T cell receptor beta chains from a single sample sequenced in a study of T-cell memory formation after mild COVID-19. TCRdb re-analysed the 5' RACE reads in MiXCR, keeping a single row per CDR3 protein. The table includes about 470,000 distinct CDR3 sequences, about 23% detected once. Specimen: PBMCs or a T cell subset sorted from them (not recorded which). The source of these receptors is an adult woman who had mild COVID-19 (a few samples of this study predate the infection). Cell type and time point are not known.

The chain recombines TRBV9 with TRBJ1-2, with D possibly matching TRBD1 (6 bases). V was trimmed by 0 bases and J by 3 bases, leaving 12 bases between them. Germline V gene sequence: CDR1 SGDLS, CDR2 YYNGEE. The CDR3 extends over 15 amino acids. CDR3 in amino acids: CASSVGTVVDYGYTF. The DNA for the CDR3 is TGTGCCAGCAGCGTAGGGACAGTGGTCGACTATGGCTACACCTTC.

This clonotype has only a few counts. The chain recombines TRBV5-1 with TRBJ2-3; D remains ambiguous. The germline V gene has CDR1 SGHRS and CDR2 YFSETQ. This CDR3 is built from 13 residues. V was cut by 0 bases and J by 5 bases, with 7 bases left in between. CDR3 coding DNA: TGCGCCAGCAGCTTGGAGCGTAAAGATACGCAGTATTTT. Translating gives CASSLERKDTQYF. The full variable domain, in which reference TRBV5-1 and TRBJ2-3 provide the parts outside the CDR3, is KAGVTQTPRYLIKTRGQQVTLSCSPISGHRSVSWYQQTPGQGLQFLFEYFSETQRNKGNFPGRFSGRQFSNSRSEMNVSTLELGDSALYLCASSLERKDTQYFGPGTRLTVL.

V usage is TRBV20-1 and J usage is TRBJ2-5, with a weak D call TRBD2 (5 bases). The germline CDR1 and CDR2 sequences are DFQATT and SNEGSKA (reference sequence). The CDR3 runs to 13 residues. Trimming pared 5 bases from V and 3 bases from J, leaving 13 bases between. The CDR3 nucleotides read TGCAGTGCTGGCGCCGGGGTAGAAGAGACCCAGTACTTC. This codes for CSAGAGVEETQYF.

This clonotype was counted between two and nine times. The rearrangement joins TRBV30 to TRBJ2-7; 9 nucleotides align to TRBD1. This CDR3 has 13 amino acids. Per germline, CDR1 GTSNPN and CDR2 SVGIG (reference sequence). J was trimmed by 6 bases and V by 5 bases; bases with no gene match: 8. The chain's CDR3 is CAWGTGLQSEQYF. CDR3 sequence (DNA): TGTGCCTGGGGGACAGGGCTGCAGTCCGAGCAGTACTTC.

The chain joins TRBV5-1 to TRBJ1-6; 7 bases fit TRBD1. The CDR3 spans 12 residues. J was trimmed by 6 bases and V by 7 bases; bases with no gene match: 1. The germline CDR1 and CDR2 sequences are SGHRS and YFSETQ. For the CDR3, the DNA is TGCGCCAGCGGGACAGCTAATTCACCCCTCCACTTT. It codes for CASGTANSPLHF.

The rearrangement links TRBV20-1 to TRBJ2-7, with 7 bases that match TRBD2. With V trimmed by 0 bases and J by 4 bases, 9 bases remained unmatched. Per the germline V gene, CDR1 is DFQATT and CDR2 is SNEGSKA (reference sequence). The CDR3 totals 15 residues. The CDR3 protein is CSARESSGNPYEQYF. CDR3 nucleotide sequence: TGCAGTGCTAGAGAGTCTAGCGGTAACCCTTACGAGCAGTACTTC.

The chain combines TRBV29-1 with TRBJ2-7; D is unresolved. The germline V gene has CDR1 SQVTM and CDR2 ANQGSEA. Trimming removed 5 bases from V and 6 bases from J, with 14 bases in between. The CDR3 totals 12 residues. This chain's CDR3 is CSVQTTEIEQYF. CDR3 DNA: TGCAGCGTTCAGACAACCGAAATCGAGCAGTACTTC.

Only a few counts were recorded for this clonotype. The gene calls are TRBV5-6 and TRBJ2-3; TRBD2 matches at 9 bases. CDR1 SGHDT and CDR2 YYEEEE come from the germline V gene. Trimming at V came to 3 bases and at J to 4 bases, leaving 9 bases not matched to a gene. CDR3 length: 16 amino acids. The CDR3 DNA sequence: TGTGCCAGCAGCTCGCCCAGCGGGAGGACCGCAGATACGCAGTATTTT. It specifies CASSSPSGRTADTQYF.

V gene TRBV18 combines with J gene TRBJ2-1; TRBD2 matches 9 bases. CDR1 is KGHSH and CDR2 is LQKENI in the germline V gene. The V segment lost 2 bases and the J segment 6 bases; nucleotides outside the gene matches: 5. This CDR3 is built from 15 residues. CDR3 DNA sequence: TGTGCCAGCTCACCAGGGCTAGCGGGGCTCAATGAGCAGTTCTTC. This sequence encodes CASSPGLAGLNEQFF.

This chain connects TRBV7-9 to TRBJ1-2, with no clear D. The V end was cut by 1 base, the J end by 7 bases, with 10 bases between. This CDR3 contains 13 residues. CDR1 is SEHNR and CDR2 is FQNEAQ in the germline V gene (reference sequence). The CDR3 here is CASSLGSGSGYTF. The CDR3 bases are TGTGCCAGCAGCTTAGGGTCGGGGTCTGGCTACACCTTC.

For the CDR3, the DNA is TGCAGCGTTGGAAAGACGGGACAGGGGGTTTACAATGAGCAGTTCTTC. Its protein is CSVGKTGQGVYNEQFF. This chain links TRBV29-1 with TRBJ2-1, with 11 bases matching TRBD1. This CDR3 spans 16 amino acids. CDR1 is SQVTM, CDR2 ANQGSEA, per germline. V shed 4 bases and J 4 bases; nucleotides not matched to a gene: 9.

This clonotype was recorded a few times. This chain uses TRBV25-1 with TRBJ1-2; no clear D gene. CDR3 length: 15 amino acids. The germline CDR1 and CDR2 sequences are MGHDK and SYGVNS. The V end was cut by 1 base, the J end by 8 bases, with 17 bases between. The CDR3 spells CASSESTIVGVGYTF. In nucleotides, the CDR3 is TGTGCCAGCAGTGAATCTACGATCGTCGGTGTCGGCTACACCTTC.

V is TRBV20-1 and J is TRBJ1-5; D gene ambiguous. V shed 0 bases and J shed 10 bases, with 10 bases lying between them. The germline CDR1 and CDR2 sequences are DFQATT and SNEGSKA (reference sequence). This CDR3 spans 12 amino acids. CDR3 sequence: CSARDGQSPQHF. The CDR3, as DNA: TGCAGTGCTAGAGATGGGCAGAGTCCCCAGCATTTT.

In its sample, this clonotype was seen a few times. The chain is built from TRBV30 and TRBJ1-1; 9 positions match TRBD1. CDR1 is GTSNPN and CDR2 is SVGIG in the germline V gene (reference sequence). Losses at the gene ends were 0 bases for V and 7 bases for J; bases not matched to a gene: 9. The CDR3 length is 15 residues. The CDR3 DNA follows: TGTGCCTGGAGTGTAGGCGGGACAGGGATAAATGAAGCTTTCTTT. Its translation is CAWSVGGTGINEAFF.

This clonotype was detected only a few times. The rearrangement links TRBV15 to TRBJ2-1, with 11 bases matching TRBD2. The ends lost 6 bases at V and 6 bases at J; junction bases unmatched: 4. The CDR3 totals 14 residues. Germline V CDR1 and CDR2: LNHNV, YYDKDF (reference sequence). CDR3 loop: CATRPSGRSNEQFF. CDR3 bases: TGTGCCACCAGACCTAGCGGGAGGTCCAATGAGCAGTTCTTC.

This clonotype showed up many times. The chain uses TRBV12-3 or TRBV12-4 and TRBJ2-5; D ambiguous. The V end was cut by 1 base, the J end by 3 bases, with 6 bases between. The CDR3 covers 13 residues. CDR3 in amino acids: CASSLGLKETQYF. CDR3 DNA sequence: TGTGCCAGCAGTTTAGGACTGAAAGAGACCCAGTACTTC.

This clonotype was seen a handful of times. This chain joins TRBV7-6 and TRBJ2-7; D not certain. The CDR3 length is 18 residues. Germline-derived CDR1 and CDR2 are SGHVS and FNYEAQ. V lost 1 base, J lost 0 bases, and 19 bases lay in between. DNA of the CDR3: TGTGCCAGCAGCTTAGTGAGTTCGACATCGGGTAGCTCCTACGAGCAGTACTTC. It encodes CASSLVSSTSGSSYEQYF. The full variable domain, its missing parts supplied by reference TRBV7-6 and TRBJ2-7, is GAGVSQSPRYKVTKRGQDVALRCDPISGHVSLYWYRQALGQGPEFLTYFNYEAQQDKSGLPNDRFSAERPEGSISTLTIQRTEQRDSAMYRCASSLVSSTSGSSYEQYFGPGTRLTVT.

The chain combines TRBV20-1 with TRBJ1-2; 7 nucleotides agree with TRBD1. This CDR3 spans 15 amino acids. Per the germline V gene, CDR1 is DFQATT and CDR2 is SNEGSKA (reference sequence). The ends lost 3 bases at V and 0 bases at J; junction bases unmatched: 7. The CDR3 region has the DNA TGCAGTGCTAGGGGAGGGGACAGTGCTAACTATGGCTACACCTTC. Its translation is CSARGGDSANYGYTF.